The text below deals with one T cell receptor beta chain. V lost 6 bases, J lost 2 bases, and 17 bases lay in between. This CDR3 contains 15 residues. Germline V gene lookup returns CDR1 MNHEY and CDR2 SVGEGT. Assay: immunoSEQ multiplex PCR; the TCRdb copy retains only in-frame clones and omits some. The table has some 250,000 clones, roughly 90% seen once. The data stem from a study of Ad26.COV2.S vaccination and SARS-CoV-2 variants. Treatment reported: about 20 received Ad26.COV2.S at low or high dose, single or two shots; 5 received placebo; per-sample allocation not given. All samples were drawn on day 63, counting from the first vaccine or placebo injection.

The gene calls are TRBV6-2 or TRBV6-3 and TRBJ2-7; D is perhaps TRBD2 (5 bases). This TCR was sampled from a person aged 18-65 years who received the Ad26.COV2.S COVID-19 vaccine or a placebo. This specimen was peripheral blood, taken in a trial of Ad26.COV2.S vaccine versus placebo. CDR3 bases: TGTGCCAGCAGCCCGCGCGGACTCCTTCCCTACGAGCAGTACTTC. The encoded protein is CASSPRGLLPYEQYF.